In this sample, the clone carrying this T cell receptor beta chain turned up many times. The target antigen is unknown. Researchers prepared the TCRbeta library using unique molecular identifiers, the study reports. TCRdb reprocessed the PCR reads with MiXCR, giving one entry per CDR3 protein. The data hold 200,000 to 300,000 distinct CDR3 sequences, with roughly a quarter observed a single time. CDR1 and CDR2 from the germline V gene are SGHKS and YYEKEE (reference sequence). Trimming removed 4 bases at V and 5 bases at J, with 5 bases between. The CDR3 totals 11 residues. The sample comes from a study of T-cell reconstitution after alpha-beta-depleted transplantation in children. Study-level findings and limits: By one year post-transplant, T-cell counts and diversity largely arose from T cells that were newly produced.

The receptor's source is a girl aged 2-10 years with Fanconi anemia, due to receive a stem cell transplant. The chain has TRBV5-5 and TRBJ2-3; D is ambiguous. The sample in question was PBMCs, obtained before TCRalphabeta/CD19-depleted stem cell transplant. DNA for the CDR3: TGTGCCAGCAGCCCCCTAGATACGCAGTATTTT. Translating it yields CASSPLDTQYF.